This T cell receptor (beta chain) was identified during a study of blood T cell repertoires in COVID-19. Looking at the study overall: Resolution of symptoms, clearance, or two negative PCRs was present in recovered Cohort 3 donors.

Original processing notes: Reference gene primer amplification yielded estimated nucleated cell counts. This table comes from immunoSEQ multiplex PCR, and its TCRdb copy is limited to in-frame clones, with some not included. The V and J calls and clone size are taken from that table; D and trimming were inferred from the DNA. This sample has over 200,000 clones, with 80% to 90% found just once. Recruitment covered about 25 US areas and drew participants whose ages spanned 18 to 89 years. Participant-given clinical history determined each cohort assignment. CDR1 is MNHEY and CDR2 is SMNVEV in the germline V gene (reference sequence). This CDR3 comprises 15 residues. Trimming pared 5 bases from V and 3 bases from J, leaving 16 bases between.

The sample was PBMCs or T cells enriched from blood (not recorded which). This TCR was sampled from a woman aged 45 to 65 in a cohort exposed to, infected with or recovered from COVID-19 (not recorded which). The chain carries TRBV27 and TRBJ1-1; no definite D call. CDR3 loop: CASSPYLRGHTEAFF. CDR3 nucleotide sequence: TGTGCCAGCAGTCCCTACCTTCGGGGTCACACTGAAGCTTTCTTT.